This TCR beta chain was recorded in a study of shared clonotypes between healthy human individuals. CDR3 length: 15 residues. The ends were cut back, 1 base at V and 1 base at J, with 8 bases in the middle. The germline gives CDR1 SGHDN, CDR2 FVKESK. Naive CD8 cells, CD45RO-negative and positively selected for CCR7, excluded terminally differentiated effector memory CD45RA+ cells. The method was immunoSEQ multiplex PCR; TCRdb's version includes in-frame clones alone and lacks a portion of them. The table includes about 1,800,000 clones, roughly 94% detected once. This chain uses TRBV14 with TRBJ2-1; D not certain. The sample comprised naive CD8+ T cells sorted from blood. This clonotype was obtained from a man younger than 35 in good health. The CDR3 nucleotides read TGTGCCAGCAGCCAAGGTACTATATCCTACAATGAGCAGTTCTTC. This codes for CASSQGTISYNEQFF.